This T cell receptor beta chain derives from a study of blood T cell repertoires in COVID-19. Study summary: Acute-phase and convalescent COVID-19 samples originated in the United States, Italy and Spain. T cells, B-cell-depleted T cells, or PBMCs provided the cDNA or gDNA that served as material.

Produced via immunoSEQ multiplex PCR; TCRdb's table is partial and in-frame only. Among approximately 160,000 clones listed, under 85% were seen once. This CDR3 is built from 14 residues. Trimming took 7 bases from V and 1 from J; bases not matched to a gene: 8. The V gene's germline CDR1 is SQVTM and CDR2 ANQGSEA. This chain connects TRBV29-1 to TRBJ2-7, with 9 nucleotides matching TRBD1. Sequencing used peripheral blood. The source of this sequence is a man aged 55 to 70 who had recovered from COVID-19. CDR3 in DNA: TGCAGCGCCATGCCGGGACAGGGTTCCTACGAGCAGTACTTC. Its translation: CSAMPGQGSYEQYF.